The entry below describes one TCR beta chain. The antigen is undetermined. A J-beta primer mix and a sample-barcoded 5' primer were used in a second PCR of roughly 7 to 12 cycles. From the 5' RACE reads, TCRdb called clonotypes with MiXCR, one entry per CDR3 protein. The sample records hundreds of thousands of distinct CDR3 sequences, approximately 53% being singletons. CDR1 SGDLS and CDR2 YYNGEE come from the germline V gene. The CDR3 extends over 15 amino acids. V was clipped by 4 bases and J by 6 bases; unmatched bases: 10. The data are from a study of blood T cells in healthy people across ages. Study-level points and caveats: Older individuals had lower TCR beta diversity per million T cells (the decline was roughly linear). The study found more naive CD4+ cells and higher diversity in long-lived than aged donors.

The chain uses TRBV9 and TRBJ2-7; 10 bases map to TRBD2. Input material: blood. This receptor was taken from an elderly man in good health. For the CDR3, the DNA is TGTGCCAGCAGCACCTCCACTAGCGGGACGGGCGAGCAGTACTTC. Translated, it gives CASSTSTSGTGEQYF.